Reported below is one T cell receptor beta chain. The entry originates in a study of T cell changes during pregnancy in multiple sclerosis. TCRdb's copy holds only in-frame clones and misses some; the assay was immunoSEQ multiplex PCR. The table includes around 51,000 clones, approximately 93% detected once. The V end was cut by 4 bases, the J end by 0 bases, with 22 bases between. Germline V gene lookup returns CDR1 SGHNT and CDR2 YYREEE (reference sequence). The CDR3 consists of 18 residues. The receptor was derived from a female donor with multiple sclerosis, enrolled in a pregnancy study. This sequence joins TRBV5-4 and TRBJ1-2, with a possible D match to TRBD1 (5 bases). The specimen was peripheral blood, collected in the second trimester of pregnancy. CDR3: CASSPSSRGAFSNYGYTF. The CDR3 DNA reads as TGTGCCAGCAGCCCCAGTTCAAGGGGCGCATTTTCTAACTATGGCTACACCTTC.